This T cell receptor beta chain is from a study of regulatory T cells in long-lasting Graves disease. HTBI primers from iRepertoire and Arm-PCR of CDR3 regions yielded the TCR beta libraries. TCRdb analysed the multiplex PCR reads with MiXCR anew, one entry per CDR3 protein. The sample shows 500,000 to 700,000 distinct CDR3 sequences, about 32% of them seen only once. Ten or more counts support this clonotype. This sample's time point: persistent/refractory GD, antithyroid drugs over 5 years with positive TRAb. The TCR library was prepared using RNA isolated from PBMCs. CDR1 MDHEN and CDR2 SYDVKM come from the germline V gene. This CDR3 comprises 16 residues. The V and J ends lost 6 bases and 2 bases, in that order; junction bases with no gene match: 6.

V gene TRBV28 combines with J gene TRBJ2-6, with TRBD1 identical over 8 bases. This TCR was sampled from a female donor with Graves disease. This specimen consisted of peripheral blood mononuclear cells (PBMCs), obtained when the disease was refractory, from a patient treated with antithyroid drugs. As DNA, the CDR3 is TGTGCCAGCAGAAGACAGGGGAAGGCTGGGGCCAACGTCCTGACTTTC. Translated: CASRRQGKAGANVLTF. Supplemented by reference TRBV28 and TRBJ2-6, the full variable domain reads DVKVTQSSRYLVKRTGEKVFLECVQDMDHENMFWYRQDPGLGLRLIYFSYDVKMKEKGDIPEGYSVSREKKERFSLILESASTNQTSMYLCASRRQGKAGANVLTFGAGSRLTVL.